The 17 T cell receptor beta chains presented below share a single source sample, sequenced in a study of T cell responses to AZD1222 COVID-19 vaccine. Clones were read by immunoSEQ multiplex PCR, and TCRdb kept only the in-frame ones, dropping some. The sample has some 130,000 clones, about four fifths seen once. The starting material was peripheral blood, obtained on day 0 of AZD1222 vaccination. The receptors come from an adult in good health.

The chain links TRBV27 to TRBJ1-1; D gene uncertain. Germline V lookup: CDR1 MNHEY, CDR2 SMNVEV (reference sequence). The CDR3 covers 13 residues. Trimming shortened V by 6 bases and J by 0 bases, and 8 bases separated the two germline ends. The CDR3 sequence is CASSGHLNTEAFF. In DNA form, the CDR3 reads TGTGCCAGCAGCGGGCACTTGAACACTGAAGCTTTCTTT.

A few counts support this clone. CDR3 coding DNA: TGTGCCAGCAGCTTGGTCCCAGATACGCAGTATTTT. Its translation: CASSLVPDTQYF. The chain couples TRBV5-6 to TRBJ2-3; no clear D. Germline assignment: CDR1 SGHDT and CDR2 YYEEEE. Trimming cost V 0 bases and J 4 bases, with 3 bases left between them. This CDR3 has 12 residues.

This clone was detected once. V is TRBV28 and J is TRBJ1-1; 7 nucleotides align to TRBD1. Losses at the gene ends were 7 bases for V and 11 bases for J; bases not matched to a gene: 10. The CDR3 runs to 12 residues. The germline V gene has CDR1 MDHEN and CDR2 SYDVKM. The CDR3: CASTVRDSRAFF. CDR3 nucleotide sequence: TGTGCCAGCACCGTTCGGGACAGTAGGGCTTTCTTT.

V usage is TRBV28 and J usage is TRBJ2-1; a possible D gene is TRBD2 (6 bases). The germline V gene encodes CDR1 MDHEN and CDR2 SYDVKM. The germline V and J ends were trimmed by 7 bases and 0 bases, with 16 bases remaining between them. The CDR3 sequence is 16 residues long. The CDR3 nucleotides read TGTGCCAGCACTTCTAGCGCAGGCCGCTCCTACAATGAGCAGTTCTTC. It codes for CASTSSAGRSYNEQFF.

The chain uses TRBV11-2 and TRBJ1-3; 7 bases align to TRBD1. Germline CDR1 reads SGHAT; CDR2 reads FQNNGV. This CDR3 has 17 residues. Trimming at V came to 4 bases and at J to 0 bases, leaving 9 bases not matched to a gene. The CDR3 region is CASSYIPGGSSGNTIYF. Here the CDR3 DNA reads TGTGCCAGCAGCTACATCCCAGGGGGTAGCTCTGGAAACACCATATATTTT.

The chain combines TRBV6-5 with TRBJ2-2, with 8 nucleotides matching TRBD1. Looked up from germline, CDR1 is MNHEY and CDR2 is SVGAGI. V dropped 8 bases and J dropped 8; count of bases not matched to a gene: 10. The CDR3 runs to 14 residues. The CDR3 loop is CASGGQGATGELFF. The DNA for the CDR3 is TGTGCCAGCGGCGGCCAGGGGGCAACGGGGGAGCTGTTTTTT.

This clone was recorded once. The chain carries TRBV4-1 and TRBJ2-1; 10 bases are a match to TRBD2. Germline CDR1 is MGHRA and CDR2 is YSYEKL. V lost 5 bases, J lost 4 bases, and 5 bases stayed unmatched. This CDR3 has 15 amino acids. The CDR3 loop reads CASSSLAGKYNEQFF. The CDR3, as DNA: TGCGCCAGCAGCTCACTAGCGGGGAAGTACAATGAGCAGTTCTTC.

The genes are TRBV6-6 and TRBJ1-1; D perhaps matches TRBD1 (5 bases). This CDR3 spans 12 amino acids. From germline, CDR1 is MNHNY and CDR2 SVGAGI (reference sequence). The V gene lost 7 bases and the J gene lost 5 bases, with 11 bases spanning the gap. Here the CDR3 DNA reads TGTGCCAGCACCGGGGGGAATACTGAAGCTTTCTTT. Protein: CASTGGNTEAFF.

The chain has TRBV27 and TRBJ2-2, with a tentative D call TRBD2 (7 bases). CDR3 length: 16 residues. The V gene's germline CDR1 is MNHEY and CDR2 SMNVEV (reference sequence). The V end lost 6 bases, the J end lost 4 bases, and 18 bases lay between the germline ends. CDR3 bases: TGTGCCAGCAGACCTAGCGGAGGGGGGAGCACCGGGGAGCTGTTTTTT. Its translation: CASRPSGGGSTGELFF.

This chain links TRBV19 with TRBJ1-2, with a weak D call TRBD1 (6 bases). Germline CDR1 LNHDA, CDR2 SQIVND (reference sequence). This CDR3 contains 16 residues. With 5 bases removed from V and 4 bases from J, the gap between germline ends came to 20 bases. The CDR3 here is CASSAERVGQRYGYTF. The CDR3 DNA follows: TGTGCCAGTAGTGCCGAGAGGGTGGGACAACGCTATGGCTACACCTTC. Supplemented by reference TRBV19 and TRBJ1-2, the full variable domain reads DGGITQSPKYLFRKEGQNVTLSCEQNLNHDAMYWYRQDPGQGLRLIYYSQIVNDFQKGDIAEGYSVSREKKESFPLTVTSAQKNPTAFYLCASSAERVGQRYGYTFGSGTRLTVV.

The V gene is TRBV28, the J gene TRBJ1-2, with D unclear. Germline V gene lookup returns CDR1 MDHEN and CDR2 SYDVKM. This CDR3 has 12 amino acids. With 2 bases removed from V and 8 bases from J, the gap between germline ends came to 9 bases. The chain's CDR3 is CASSLEPGGYTF. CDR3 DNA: TGTGCCAGCAGTTTAGAACCTGGGGGCTACACCTTC.

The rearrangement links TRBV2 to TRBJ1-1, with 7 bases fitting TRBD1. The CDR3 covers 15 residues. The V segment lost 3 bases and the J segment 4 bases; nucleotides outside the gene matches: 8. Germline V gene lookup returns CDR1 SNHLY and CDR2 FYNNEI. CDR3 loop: CASSEGRGTVTEAFF. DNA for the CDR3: TGTGCCAGCAGTGAGGGCAGGGGGACGGTCACTGAAGCTTTCTTT.

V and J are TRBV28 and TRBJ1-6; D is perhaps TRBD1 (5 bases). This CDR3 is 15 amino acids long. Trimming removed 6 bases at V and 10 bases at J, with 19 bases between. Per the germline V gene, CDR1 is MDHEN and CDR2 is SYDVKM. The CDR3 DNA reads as TGTGCCAGCAGGGCACCGATGGGGCCAGGATCACCCCTCCACTTT. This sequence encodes CASRAPMGPGSPLHF.

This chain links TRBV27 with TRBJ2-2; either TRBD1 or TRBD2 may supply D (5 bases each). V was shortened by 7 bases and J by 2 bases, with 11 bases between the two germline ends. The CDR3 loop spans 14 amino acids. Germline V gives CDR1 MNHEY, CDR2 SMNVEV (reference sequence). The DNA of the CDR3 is TGTGCCAGCACCGAGGGACGTAACACCGGGGAGCTGTTTTTT. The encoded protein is CASTEGRNTGELFF.

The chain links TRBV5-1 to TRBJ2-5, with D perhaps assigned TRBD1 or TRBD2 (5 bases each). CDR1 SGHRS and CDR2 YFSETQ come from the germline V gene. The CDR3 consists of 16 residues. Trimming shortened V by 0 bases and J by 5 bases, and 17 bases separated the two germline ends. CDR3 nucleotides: TGCGCCAGCAGCTTGGGGGGCCTGGCGGGTCACGAGACCCAGTACTTC. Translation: CASSLGGLAGHETQYF. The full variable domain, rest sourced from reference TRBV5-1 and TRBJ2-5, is KAGVTQTPRYLIKTRGQQVTLSCSPISGHRSVSWYQQTPGQGLQFLFEYFSETQRNKGNFPGRFSGRQFSNSRSEMNVSTLELGDSALYLCASSLGGLAGHETQYFGPGTRLLVL.

This chain's CDR3 is CASRPRRQDTEAFF. The CDR3 coding sequence is TGCGCCAGCCGACCCAGGCGACAGGACACTGAAGCTTTCTTT. This rearrangement joins TRBV5-1 to TRBJ1-1; TRBD1 might be the D (6 bases). V lost 7 bases to trimming and J lost 3 bases, with 16 bases between them. The CDR3 sequence is 14 residues long. Germline V gene data show CDR1 as SGHRS and CDR2 as YFSETQ.

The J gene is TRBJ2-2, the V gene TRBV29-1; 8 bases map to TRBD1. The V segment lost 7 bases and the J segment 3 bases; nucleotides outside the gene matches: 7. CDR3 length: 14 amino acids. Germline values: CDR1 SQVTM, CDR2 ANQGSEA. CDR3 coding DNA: TGCAGCGCCCTAAGGACAGGGCACACCGGGGAGCTGTTTTTT. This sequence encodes CSALRTGHTGELFF.